This TCR beta chain emerged from a study of control samples from healthy donors and cancer patients. Germline CDR1 reads MNHEY; CDR2 reads SMNVEV (reference sequence). Trimming shortened V by 3 bases and J by 2 bases, and 11 bases separated the two germline ends. The CDR3 extends over 15 amino acids. Generated by immunoSEQ multiplex PCR, the TCRdb table keeps only in-frame clones and is missing some. The table has 75,000 to 95,000 clones, 88% seen once; the top ten hold around 5.4%. The rearrangement links TRBV27 to TRBJ1-5, with D unresolved. The sequenced sample consisted of blood. The clonotype was recovered from a woman in her 50s in good health. The CDR3 region is CASSFRGRGNQPQHF. CDR3 bases: TGTGCCAGCAGTTTTCGGGGTCGAGGCAATCAGCCCCAGCATTTT.